The rows below give T cell receptor beta chains drawn from one sample of a study of blood T cell repertoires in COVID-19. Profiling relied on immunoSEQ multiplex PCR, and the TCRdb table lists in-frame clones only, not all of them. The repertoire holds hundreds of thousands of clones, with approximately 90% as singletons. Source material: PBMCs or T cells enriched from blood (not recorded which). The receptors were sampled from a woman in her sixties in a cohort exposed to, infected with or recovered from COVID-19 (not recorded which). CDR3s leave out the opening cysteine and the closing phenylalanine or tryptophan.

j_call v_call cdr3_length cdr3_aa
TRBJ2-2 TRBV13 14 ASSLLLAGDTGELF
TRBJ2-2 TRBV15 14 ATSRDWDRVSGELF
TRBJ1-3 TRBV3-1/TRBV3-2 13 ASSQEWSSGNTIY
TRBJ2-5 TRBV19 13 ASSIGQAQGETQY
TRBJ2-1 TRBV20-1 9 RGEGRNEQF
TRBJ1-1 TRBV11-2 14 ASSLVGATGSTEAF
TRBJ2-3 TRBV29-1 13 SVEGGGGNTDTQY
TRBJ2-2 TRBV7-9 13 ASSSVRANTGELF
TRBJ1-4 TRBV18 14 ASSPPPVAANEKLF
TRBJ2-7 TRBV6-5 13 ASSTPGLEQYEQY
TRBJ1-2 TRBV28 12 ASSLQASNSGYT
TRBJ2-2 TRBV7-9 12 ASKPGERAGELF
TRBJ2-7 TRBV30 13 AWSVNRGPAYEQY
TRBJ2-1 TRBV19 12 ASSIEAGGSEQF
TRBJ2-7 TRBV28 11 ASSFGSSYEQY
TRBJ1-4 TRBV6-5 13 ASSYSGEVNEKLF
TRBJ1-2 TRBV7-9 12 ASSSQGPIYGYT
TRBJ2-7 TRBV11-2 14 ASSITGTSGSVRQY
TRBJ2-2 TRBV28 15 ASSPLGQGANTGELF
TRBJ2-3 TRBV15 15 ATSRVVGLAGRNTQY
TRBJ1-4 TRBV7-2 16 ASSLAMTRFDTNEKLF
TRBJ2-7 TRBV29-1 12 SVAEGAVSYEQY
TRBJ2-2 TRBV5-6 12 ASSLRGGTGELF
TRBJ2-6 TRBV19 14 ASSSLGVSGANVLT
TRBJ2-2 TRBV5-1 12 ASSLTGENGELF
TRBJ1-6 TRBV27 14 ASSLKIQGSQSPLH
TRBJ2-1 TRBV18 14 ASSPPGQVGYNEQF
TRBJ1-4 TRBV19 11 ATRLSTNEKLF
TRBJ2-5 TRBV24-1 14 ATSDLGGQGKETQY
TRBJ1-2 TRBV3-1/TRBV3-2 13 ASSQDLKDSYGYT
TRBJ2-7 TRBV10-2 12 ASRDGLAHYEQY
TRBJ2-7 TRBV7-6 12 ASSKTSVIYEQY
TRBJ2-1 TRBV5-1 12 ASSLGSGSNEQF
TRBJ1-2 TRBV28 11 ASSIRGGYGYT
TRBJ2-5 TRBV19 14 ASSPQREGLGETQY
TRBJ2-1 TRBV29-1 12 SVVGLAENNEQF
TRBJ2-3 TRBV15 13 ATSRGLAVTDTQY
TRBJ2-3 TRBV7-9 12 ASSPRQGSDTQY
TRBJ1-4 TRBV6-5 13 ASTHRTGSNEKLF
TRBJ1-2 TRBV4-1 17 ASSQDFAGQGGAGKGYT
TRBJ2-7 TRBV18 11 ASKKGASYEQY
TRBJ1-1 TRBV28 14 ASRTIITGGNTEAF
TRBJ1-1 TRBV7-8 11 ASSLDGYTEAF
TRBJ2-2 TRBV7-9 13 ASSTERLATGELF
TRBJ2-2 TRBV6-6 14 ASSFLAGGDTGELF
TRBJ2-7 TRBV2 12 ASSFRGNSYEQY
TRBJ2-2 TRBV6-5 13 ASSYGAGTPGELF
TRBJ1-5 TRBV4-1 18 ASSLLPLYRGGRGNQPQH